Following are 8 T cell receptor beta chains from one sample sequenced in a study of T cell responses to AZD1222 COVID-19 vaccine. Profiling relied on immunoSEQ multiplex PCR, and the TCRdb table lists in-frame clones only, not all of them. The sample contains over 150,000 clones, 90% of which appear only once. The sequencing used peripheral blood, collected on day 0 of AZD1222 vaccination. These receptors were collected from an adult in good health.

This chain links TRBV24-1 with TRBJ2-7; D remains ambiguous. V gave up 3 bases and J gave up 2 bases, with 10 bases separating them. The CDR3 consists of 14 residues. Germline V gene sequence: CDR1 KGHDR, CDR2 SFDVKD. CDR3 sequence: CATSDRAVPYEQYF. DNA of the CDR3: TGTGCCACCAGTGATCGGGCCGTCCCCTACGAGCAGTACTTC.

This chain joins TRBV11-3 and TRBJ2-2; 9 bases align to TRBD1. J gave up 3 bases and V 3 bases, and 2 bases lay outside the gene matches. This CDR3 comprises 15 residues. Germline assignment: CDR1 SGHNT and CDR2 YENEEA. CDR3: CASSFGTGHTGELFF. The DNA of the CDR3 is TGTGCCAGCAGCTTTGGGACAGGGCACACCGGGGAGCTGTTTTTT.

The genes are TRBV9 and TRBJ1-5; TRBD1 matches 8 bases. There are 14 residues in the CDR3. Per germline, CDR1 SGDLS and CDR2 YYNGEE. Trimming removed 2 bases from V and 5 bases from J; junction bases left unmatched: 3. CDR3 sequence reads: CASSVGQGYQPQHF. CDR3 in DNA: TGTGCCAGCAGCGTTGGACAGGGATATCAGCCCCAGCATTTT.

The chain couples TRBV11-2 to TRBJ2-1; 10 bases map to TRBD2. Germline-derived CDR1 and CDR2 are SGHAT and FQNNGV. The length of the CDR3 is 15 residues. V shed 5 bases and J 3 bases; nucleotides not matched to a gene: 4. This CDR3 reads CASSLRTSGYNEQFF. The CDR3 region has the DNA TGTGCCAGCAGCCTCCGGACTAGCGGCTACAATGAGCAGTTCTTC.

The chain has TRBV19 and TRBJ2-1; 8 nucleotides align to TRBD1. Germline CDR1 and CDR2: LNHDA and SQIVND (reference sequence). V dropped 3 bases and J dropped 7; count of bases not matched to a gene: 5. This CDR3 contains 14 residues. This CDR3 reads CASSMRTGRNEQFF. CDR3 bases: TGTGCCAGTAGTATGCGGACAGGGAGAAATGAGCAGTTCTTC. Full variable domain (rest looked up from reference TRBV19 and TRBJ2-1): DGGITQSPKYLFRKEGQNVTLSCEQNLNHDAMYWYRQDPGQGLRLIYYSQIVNDFQKGDIAEGYSVSREKKESFPLTVTSAQKNPTAFYLCASSMRTGRNEQFFGPGTRLTVL.

The chain combines TRBV5-6 with TRBJ1-6; D not certain. Per the germline V gene, CDR1 is SGHDT and CDR2 is YYEEEE. This CDR3 comprises 14 residues. Trimming stripped 0 bases from V and 6 bases from J, with 7 bases between. The CDR3 spells CASSLGRINSPLHF. CDR3 in DNA: TGTGCCAGCAGCTTGGGACGGATTAATTCACCCCTCCACTTT. Variable domain in full (rest from reference TRBV5-6 and TRBJ1-6): DAGVTQSPTHLIKTRGQQVTLRCSPKSGHDTVSWYQQALGQGPQFIFQYYEEEERQRGNFPDRFSGHQFPNYSSELNVNALLLGDSALYLCASSLGRINSPLHFGNGTRLTVT.

The chain has TRBV6-6 and TRBJ2-7; 11 bases are shared with TRBD1. With 6 bases clipped from V and 2 bases from J, the junction kept 6 bases outside the gene matches. Looked up from germline, CDR1 is MNHNY and CDR2 is SVGAGI (reference sequence). This CDR3 has 15 amino acids. The CDR3 sequence is CASSPRTGGTYEQYF. DNA of the CDR3: TGTGCCAGCAGCCCACGGACAGGGGGCACCTACGAGCAGTACTTC.

The chain links TRBV7-8 to TRBJ1-2; the D gene is possibly TRBD1 (6 bases). The V gene's germline CDR1 is SGHVS and CDR2 FQNEAQ. The CDR3 runs to 18 residues. V shed 3 bases and J shed 4 bases, with 24 bases lying between them. CDR3 DNA sequence: TGTGCCAGCAGCTTCCGGACCACCCTGACAGGACAAGGCTATGGCTACACCTTC. Protein sequence: CASSFRTTLTGQGYGYTF.